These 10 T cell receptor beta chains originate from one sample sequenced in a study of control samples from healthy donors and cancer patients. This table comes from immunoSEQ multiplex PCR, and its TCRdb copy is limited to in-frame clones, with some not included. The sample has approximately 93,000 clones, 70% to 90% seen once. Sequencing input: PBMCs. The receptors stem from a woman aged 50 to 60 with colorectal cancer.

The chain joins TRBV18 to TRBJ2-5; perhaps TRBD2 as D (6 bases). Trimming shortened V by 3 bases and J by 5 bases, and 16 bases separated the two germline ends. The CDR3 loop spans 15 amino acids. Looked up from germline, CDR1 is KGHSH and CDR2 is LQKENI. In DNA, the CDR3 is TGTGCCAGCTCACCCGCCCGGGGAGGATGGGAGACCCAGTACTTC. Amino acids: CASSPARGGWETQYF.

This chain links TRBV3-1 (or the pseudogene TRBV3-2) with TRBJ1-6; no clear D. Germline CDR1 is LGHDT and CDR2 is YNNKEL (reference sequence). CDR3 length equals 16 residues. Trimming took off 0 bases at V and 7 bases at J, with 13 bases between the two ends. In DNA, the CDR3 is TGTGCCAGCAGCCAAGATTACGGGCACGGCAATTCACCCCTCCACTTT. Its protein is CASSQDYGHGNSPLHF.

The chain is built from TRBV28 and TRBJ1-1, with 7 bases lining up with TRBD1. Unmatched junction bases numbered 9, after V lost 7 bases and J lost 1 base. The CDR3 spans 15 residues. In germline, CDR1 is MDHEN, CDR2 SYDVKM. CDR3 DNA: TGTGCCAGCACCGTCGACAGGGTAGGGAACACTGAAGCTTTCTTT. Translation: CASTVDRVGNTEAFF.

As DNA, the CDR3 is TGTGCCACCAGTGAGCAAGCTTTGAGCACAGATACGCAGTATTTT. Amino acid sequence: CATSEQALSTDTQYF. The rearrangement links TRBV24-1 to TRBJ2-3; D remains ambiguous. From germline, CDR1 is KGHDR and CDR2 SFDVKD. Trimming removed 4 bases at V and 0 bases at J, with 10 bases between. The CDR3 has 15 amino acids.

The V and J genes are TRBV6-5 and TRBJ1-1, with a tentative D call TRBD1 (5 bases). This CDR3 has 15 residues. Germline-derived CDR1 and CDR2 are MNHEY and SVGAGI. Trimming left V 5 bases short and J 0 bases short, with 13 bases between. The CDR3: CASSPTTDMNTEAFF. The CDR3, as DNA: TGTGCCAGCAGTCCGACGACGGACATGAACACTGAAGCTTTCTTT.

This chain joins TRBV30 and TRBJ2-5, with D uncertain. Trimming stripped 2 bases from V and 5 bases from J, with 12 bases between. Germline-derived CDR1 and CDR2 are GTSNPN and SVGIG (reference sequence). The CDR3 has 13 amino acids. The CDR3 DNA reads TGTGCCTGGAGTCTTGAGGTACGGGAGACCCAGTACTTC. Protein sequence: CAWSLEVRETQYF.

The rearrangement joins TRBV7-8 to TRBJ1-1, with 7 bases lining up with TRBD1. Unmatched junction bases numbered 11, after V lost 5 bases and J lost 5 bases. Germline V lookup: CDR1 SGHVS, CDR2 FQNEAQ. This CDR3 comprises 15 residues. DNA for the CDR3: TGTGCCAGCAGCACAACAGGGGACCGCGGGACTGAAGCTTTCTTT. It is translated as CASSTTGDRGTEAFF.

This chain's CDR3 is CASSPLNTGELFF. The CDR3 region has the DNA TGTGCCAGCAGCCCCTTAAACACCGGGGAGCTGTTTTTT. J is TRBJ2-2 and V is TRBV7-2; D is ambiguous. V lost 5 bases and J 2 bases, leaving 6 bases between the germline ends. Germline assignment: CDR1 SGHTA and CDR2 FQGNSA. The CDR3 sequence is 13 residues long.

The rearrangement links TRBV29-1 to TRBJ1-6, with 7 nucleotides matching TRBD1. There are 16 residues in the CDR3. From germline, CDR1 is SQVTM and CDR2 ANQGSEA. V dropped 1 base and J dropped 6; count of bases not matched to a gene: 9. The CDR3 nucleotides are TGCAGCGTTGAAGTTCAGGGAGACAGGGCTAATTCACCCCTCCACTTT. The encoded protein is CSVEVQGDRANSPLHF.

CDR3 sequence: CASSAEINTEAFF. Here the CDR3 DNA reads TGTGCCAGCAGTGCAGAGATTAACACTGAAGCTTTCTTT. The rearrangement joins TRBV2 to TRBJ1-1; D call uncertain. The germline V gene has CDR1 SNHLY and CDR2 FYNNEI. The CDR3 extends over 13 amino acids. V shed 4 bases and J shed 2 bases, with 8 bases lying between them.